This is a list of T cell receptor beta chains from one sample in a study of OX40 agonist ivuxolimab in advanced cancers. Here immunoSEQ multiplex PCR was the method, and the copy in TCRdb shows in-frame clones only, minus some. The data contain approximately 44,000 clones, approximately 90% of them singletons. Sequences were derived from CD4+ or CD8+ T cells sorted from blood, sampled in a trial of the OX40 agonist ivuxolimab. Every receptor here comes from an adult with an advanced solid tumor such as melanoma, head and neck, liver or kidney cancer. Both conserved end residues are part of each CDR3. The order of the fields is V gene, D gene, clone size, J gene, CDR3 DNA, CDR3 protein. The D gene is left open where the match is weak. Size is omitted from some rows. Given values are once, few, many or a class for expanded clones.

TRBV6-5,TRBD2,-,TRBJ2-1,TGTGCCAGCACGGGACTAGCGGGATATGAGCAGTTCTTC,CASTGLAGYEQFF
TRBV29-1,TRBD1,-,TRBJ1-4,TGCAGCGCCCTAGGACAGGGGAATGAAAAACTGTTTTTT,CSALGQGNEKLFF
TRBV2,-,-,TRBJ2-7,TGTGCCAGCAGTCCGCCTGGGGGAGTCTCCTACGAGCAGTACTTC,CASSPPGGVSYEQYF
TRBV28,-,-,TRBJ2-1,TGTGCCAGCAGTCCCGGAGGGTTGCGAGGGAATGAGCAGTTCTTC,CASSPGGLRGNEQFF
TRBV28,-,few,TRBJ1-1,TGTGGCAGCAGTTTATTTTTAAGTTCAGTTGAAGCTTTCTTT,CGSSLFLSSVEAFF
TRBV27,TRBD2,-,TRBJ2-1,TGTGCCAGCAGTTTCGGGACTAGCGGGAAAAATGAGCAGTTCTTC,CASSFGTSGKNEQFF
TRBV7-8,-,-,TRBJ2-7,TGTGCCAGCAGCTCCAAGGGTTACGAGCAGTACTTC,CASSSKGYEQYF
TRBV28,TRBD1,-,TRBJ1-1,TGTGCCAGCAGTTTCGACAGGGGTTTTGGGAACACTGAAGCTTTCTTT,CASSFDRGFGNTEAFF
TRBV30,-,-,TRBJ2-1,TGTGCCTGGAGTGTAAGAGTTGGGTTACAGTTCTTC,CAWSVRVGLQFF
TRBV6-5,-,-,TRBJ2-7,TGTGCCAGCAGTTGGGCCAGAGGCTACGAGCAGTACTTC,CASSWARGYEQYF
TRBV21-1,-,-,TRBJ2-3,TGTGCCCTTAGGGGGACACCGATCCGGAGGCAGTATTTT,CALRGTPIRRQYF
TRBV28,-,-,TRBJ2-3,TGTGCCAGCAGTTCGCCGGCAGGGGATAGCACAGATACGCAGTATTTT,CASSSPAGDSTDTQYF
TRBV9,-,once,TRBJ2-7,TGTGCCAGCAGCGTAGGCGAGCAGTACTTC,CASSVGEQYF
TRBV19,-,-,TRBJ1-1,TGTGCCAGTTCGGGGACATTGAACACTGAAGCTTTCTTT,CASSGTLNTEAFF
TRBV2,TRBD2,-,TRBJ2-1,TGTGCCAGCAGTTATACTAGCGGGAGATTCGATGAGCAGTTCTTC,CASSYTSGRFDEQFF
TRBV5-8,-,-,TRBJ2-7,TGTGCCAGCAGCTTTAGAGGGATCCACCCCTACGAGCAGTACTTC,CASSFRGIHPYEQYF
TRBV27,-,-,TRBJ2-3,TGTGCCAGCAGTTTAATCTGGACTTCCCGCACAGATACGCAGTATTTT,CASSLIWTSRTDTQYF
TRBV7-8,-,-,TRBJ2-5,TGTGCCAGCAGCCTAACCTCAGGGAAGGCAGAGACCCAGTACTTC,CASSLTSGKAETQYF
TRBV5-1,-,-,TRBJ1-1,TGCGCCAGCAGCTTGGCCTTCAGTGGCAGCCTGAACACTGAAGCTTTCTTT,CASSLAFSGSLNTEAFF
TRBV6-6,-,-,TRBJ2-3,TGTGCCAGCAGTTACTATGTTAGCACAGATACGCAGTATTTT,CASSYYVSTDTQYF
TRBV28,-,-,TRBJ2-1,TGTGCCAGCAGTTTCACCGGGGAATTTAACAATGAGCAGTTCTTC,CASSFTGEFNNEQFF
TRBV30,TRBD2,-,TRBJ2-3,TGTGCCTGGACGGGACTAGCGCTCCTCACAGATACGCAGTATTTT,CAWTGLALLTDTQYF
TRBV29-1,-,-,TRBJ2-1,TGCAGCGTTGAACCACACGGGGTAGCTGAGCAGTTCTTC,CSVEPHGVAEQFF
TRBV25-1,-,-,TRBJ1-1,TGTGCCAGCAGTTTGTTCCAGGGAGTGAACACTGAAGCTTTCTTT,CASSLFQGVNTEAFF
TRBV4-3,TRBD1,-,TRBJ2-5,TGCGCCAGCAGCCAAATACAGGGGAGCCAAGAGACCCAGTACTTC,CASSQIQGSQETQYF
TRBV2,TRBD2,once,TRBJ2-1,TGTGCCAGCAGTGAAGGCGGGAGCTATGAGCAGTTCTTC,CASSEGGSYEQFF
TRBV4-2,-,-,TRBJ2-3,TGTGCCAGCAGTGGTCGCGGGGCCACAGATACGCAGTATTTT,CASSGRGATDTQYF
TRBV4-3,TRBD2,-,TRBJ2-2,TGCGCCAGCAGCCAAGAGGGACTAGCGGGAGGACGGGGCACCGGGGAGCTGTTTTTT,CASSQEGLAGGRGTGELFF
TRBV19,-,once,TRBJ2-7,TGTGCCAGTAGTAATCGCTACGAGCAGTACTTC,CASSNRYEQYF
TRBV27,-,-,TRBJ2-6,TGTGCCAGCAGTTTTCGGGCTTATGGGGCCAACGTCCTGACTTTC,CASSFRAYGANVLTF
TRBV29-1,-,-,TRBJ2-7,TGCAGCGCCATACATAACTCCTACGAGCAGTACTTC,CSAIHNSYEQYF
TRBV2,-,-,TRBJ1-4,TGTGCCAGCAACGGGCCTCATGAAAGTGAAAAACTGTTTTTT,CASNGPHESEKLFF
TRBV4-1,-,-,TRBJ2-1,TGCGCCAGCAGCAAAGCTGGGGCCTACAATGAGCAGTTCTTC,CASSKAGAYNEQFF
TRBV28,-,-,TRBJ1-1,TGTGCCAGCAGTATCGCCGGGAGTGAAGCTTTCTTT,CASSIAGSEAFF
TRBV21-1,-,-,TRBJ1-4,TGTGCCAGCAGCCTTCGGGGGGACGGGGAAAAACTGTTTTTT,CASSLRGDGEKLFF
TRBV29-1,-,-,TRBJ1-1,TGCAGCGTTGGGAGGGCAGGAGGGAACACTGAAGCTTTCTTT,CSVGRAGGNTEAFF
TRBV9,TRBD2,-,TRBJ2-1,TGTGCCAGCAGCGTAGCGGGAGGGTCCTACAATGAGCAGTTCTTC,CASSVAGGSYNEQFF
TRBV5-1,-,-,TRBJ1-2,TGCGCCAGCAGCACCAGCAATACTAACTATGGCTACACCTTC,CASSTSNTNYGYTF
TRBV27,-,-,TRBJ2-2,TGTGCCAGCCGAGAACAGAACGCGAACACCGGGGAGCTGTTTTTT,CASREQNANTGELFF
TRBV28,TRBD1,-,TRBJ2-7,TGTGCCAGCAGTCCCCGGGACAGAGGATTATACGAGCAGTACTTC,CASSPRDRGLYEQYF
TRBV30,-,-,TRBJ1-4,TGTGCCTGGAGTGGTGTGGGGCCGCGAGTTGGCCTTACAACTAATGAAAAACTGTTTTTT,CAWSGVGPRVGLTTNEKLFF
TRBV9,-,-,TRBJ1-1,TGTGCCAGCAGCGGGAACAGCCTCACTGAAGCTTTCTTT,CASSGNSLTEAFF
TRBV10-1,-,-,TRBJ2-7,TGCGCCCGACGGGACCACACTTACGAGCAGTACTTC,CARRDHTYEQYF
TRBV4-3,-,-,TRBJ2-5,TGCGCCAGCAGCCTCCATGGGCAGGGATGGGAGACCCAGTACTTC,CASSLHGQGWETQYF
TRBV15,-,-,TRBJ2-7,TGTGCCACCAGCTGGCAGGGGTTGAAGAACGAGCAGTACTTC,CATSWQGLKNEQYF
TRBV21-1,-,-,TRBJ2-7,TGTGCCAGCGTTACTACAGGGAGCTCCTACGAGCAGTACTTC,CASVTTGSSYEQYF
TRBV7-2,TRBD2,-,TRBJ2-3,TGTGCCAGCAGCTACGGACTAGCGGGAGGGAGTAGCACAGATACGCAGTATTTT,CASSYGLAGGSSTDTQYF
TRBV2,TRBD2,-,TRBJ2-1,TGTGCCAGCAGTGTTGCACTAGCGCTTAACAATGAGCAGTTCTTC,CASSVALALNNEQFF
TRBV5-4,TRBD1,-,TRBJ2-3,TGTGCCAGCAGCGCCGGGACAGGGGCCGATACGCAGTATTTT,CASSAGTGADTQYF
TRBV27,TRBD2,-,TRBJ2-2,TGTGCCAGCAGTTTAGGGATCTCGGCGGGAGTGAACACCGGGGAGCTGTTTTTT,CASSLGISAGVNTGELFF